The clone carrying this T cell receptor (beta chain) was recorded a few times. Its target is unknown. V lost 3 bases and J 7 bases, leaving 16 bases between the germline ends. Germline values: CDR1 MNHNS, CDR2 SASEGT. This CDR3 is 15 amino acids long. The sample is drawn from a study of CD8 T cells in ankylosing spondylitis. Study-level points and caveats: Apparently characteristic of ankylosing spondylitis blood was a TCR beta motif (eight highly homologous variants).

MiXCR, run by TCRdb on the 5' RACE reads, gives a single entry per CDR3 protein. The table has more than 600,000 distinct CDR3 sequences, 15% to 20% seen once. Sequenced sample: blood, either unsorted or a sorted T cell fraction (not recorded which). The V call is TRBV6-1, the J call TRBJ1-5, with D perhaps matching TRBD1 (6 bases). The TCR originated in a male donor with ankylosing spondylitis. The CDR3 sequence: CASSENLGGEQPQHF. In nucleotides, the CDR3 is TGTGCCAGCAGTGAGAACCTAGGGGGGGAACAGCCCCAGCATTTT.